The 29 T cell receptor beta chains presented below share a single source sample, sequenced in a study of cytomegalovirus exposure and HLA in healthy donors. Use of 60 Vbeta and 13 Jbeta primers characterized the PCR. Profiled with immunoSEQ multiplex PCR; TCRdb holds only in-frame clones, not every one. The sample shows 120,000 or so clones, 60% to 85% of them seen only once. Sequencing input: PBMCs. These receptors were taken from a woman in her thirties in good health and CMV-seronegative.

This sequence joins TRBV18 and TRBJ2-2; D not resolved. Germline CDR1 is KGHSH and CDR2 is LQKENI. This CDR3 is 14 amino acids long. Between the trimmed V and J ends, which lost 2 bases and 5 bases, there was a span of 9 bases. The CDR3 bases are TGTGCCAGCTCACCAGCGGTATCAACCGGGGAGCTGTTTTTT. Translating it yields CASSPAVSTGELFF.

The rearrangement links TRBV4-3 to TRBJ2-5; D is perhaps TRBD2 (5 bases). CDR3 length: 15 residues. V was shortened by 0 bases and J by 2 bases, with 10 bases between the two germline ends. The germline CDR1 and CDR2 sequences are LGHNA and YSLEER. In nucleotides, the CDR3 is TGCGCCAGCAGCCAAGATACCGGGGTTCAAGAGACCCAGTACTTC. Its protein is CASSQDTGVQETQYF.

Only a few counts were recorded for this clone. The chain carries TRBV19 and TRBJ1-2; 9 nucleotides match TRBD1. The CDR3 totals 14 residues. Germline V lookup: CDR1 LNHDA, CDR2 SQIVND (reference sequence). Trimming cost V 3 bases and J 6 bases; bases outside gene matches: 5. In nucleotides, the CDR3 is TGTGCCAGTAGTATTCCGGGACAGGGAGATGGCTACACCTTC. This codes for CASSIPGQGDGYTF.

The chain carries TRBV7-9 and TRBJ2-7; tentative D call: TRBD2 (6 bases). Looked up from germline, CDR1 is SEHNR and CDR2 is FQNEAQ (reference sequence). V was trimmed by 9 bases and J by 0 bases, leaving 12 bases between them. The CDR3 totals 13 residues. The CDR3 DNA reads TGTGCCAGTTCCAGCGGGCTCTCCTACGAGCAGTACTTC. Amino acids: CASSSGLSYEQYF.

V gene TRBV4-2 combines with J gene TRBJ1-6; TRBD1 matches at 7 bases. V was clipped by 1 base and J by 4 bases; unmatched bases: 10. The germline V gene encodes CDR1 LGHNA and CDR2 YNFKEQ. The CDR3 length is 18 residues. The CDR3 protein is CASSQGTDRVGYNSPLHF. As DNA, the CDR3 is TGTGCCAGCAGCCAAGGGACCGACAGGGTCGGGTATAATTCACCCCTCCACTTT.

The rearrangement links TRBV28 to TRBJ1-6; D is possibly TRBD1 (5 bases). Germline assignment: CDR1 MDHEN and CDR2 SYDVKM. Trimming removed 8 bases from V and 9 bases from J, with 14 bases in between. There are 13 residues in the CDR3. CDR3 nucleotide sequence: TGTGCCAGCTGTCCGGGGGTAGGTTCACCCCTCCACTTT. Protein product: CASCPGVGSPLHF. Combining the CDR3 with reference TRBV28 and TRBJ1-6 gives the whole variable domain DVKVTQSSRYLVKRTGEKVFLECVQDMDHENMFWYRQDPGLGLRLIYFSYDVKMKEKGDIPEGYSVSREKKERFSLILESASTNQTSMYLCASCPGVGSPLHFGNGTRLTVT.

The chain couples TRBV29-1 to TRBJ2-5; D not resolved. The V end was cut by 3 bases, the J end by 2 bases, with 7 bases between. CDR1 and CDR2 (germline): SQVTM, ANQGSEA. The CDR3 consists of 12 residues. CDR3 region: CSVEVQQETQYF. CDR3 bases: TGCAGCGTTGAGGTACAGCAAGAGACCCAGTACTTC.

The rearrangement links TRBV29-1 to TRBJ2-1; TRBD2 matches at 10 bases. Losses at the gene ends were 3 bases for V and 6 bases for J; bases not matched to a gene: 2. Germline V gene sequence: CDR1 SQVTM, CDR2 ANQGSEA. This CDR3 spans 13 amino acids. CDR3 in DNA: TGCAGCGTTGACACTAGCGGGACCAATGAGCAGTTCTTC. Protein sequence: CSVDTSGTNEQFF.

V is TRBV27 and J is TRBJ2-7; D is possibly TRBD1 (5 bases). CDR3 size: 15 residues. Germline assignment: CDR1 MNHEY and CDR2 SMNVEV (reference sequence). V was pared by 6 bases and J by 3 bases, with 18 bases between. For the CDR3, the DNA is TGTGCCAGCAGCTTCTCTTCGCAGGGTGGCTACGAGCAGTACTTC. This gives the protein CASSFSSQGGYEQYF.

Here the CDR3 DNA reads TGTGCCACCAGCAGAGGGACTAGCGGGGGGCAAGAGACCCAGTACTTC. It is translated as CATSRGTSGGQETQYF. The chain combines TRBV15 with TRBJ2-5; TRBD2 aligns across 14 bases. The germline CDR1 and CDR2 sequences are LNHNV and YYDKDF (reference sequence). V was clipped by 1 base and J by 2 bases; unmatched bases: 0. CDR3 length equals 16 residues.

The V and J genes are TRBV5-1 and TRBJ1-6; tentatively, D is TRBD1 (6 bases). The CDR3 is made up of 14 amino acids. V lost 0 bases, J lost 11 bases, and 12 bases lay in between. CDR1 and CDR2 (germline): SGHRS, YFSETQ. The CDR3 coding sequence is TGCGCCAGCAGCTTGGGACAGGCCGGGGCACCCCTCCACTTT. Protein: CASSLGQAGAPLHF.

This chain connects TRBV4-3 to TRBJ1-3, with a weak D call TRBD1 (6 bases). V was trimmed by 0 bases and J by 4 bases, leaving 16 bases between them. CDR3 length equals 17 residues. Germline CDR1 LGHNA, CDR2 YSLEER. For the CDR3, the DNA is TGCGCCAGCAGCCAAGAATTAGTCAGGGGAGTAGGAAACACCATATATTTT. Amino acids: CASSQELVRGVGNTIYF.

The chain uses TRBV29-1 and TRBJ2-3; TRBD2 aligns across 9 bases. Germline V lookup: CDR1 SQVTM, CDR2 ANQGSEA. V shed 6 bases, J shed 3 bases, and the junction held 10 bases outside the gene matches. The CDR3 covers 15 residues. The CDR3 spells CSVLGAGGPTDTQYF. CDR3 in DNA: TGCAGCGTCCTGGGAGCGGGGGGCCCGACAGATACGCAGTATTTT.

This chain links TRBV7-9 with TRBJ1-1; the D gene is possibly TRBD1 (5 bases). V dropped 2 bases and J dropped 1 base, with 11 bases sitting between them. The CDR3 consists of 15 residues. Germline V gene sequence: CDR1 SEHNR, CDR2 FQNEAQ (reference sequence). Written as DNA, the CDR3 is TGTGCCAGCAGCTTACTCGTGGGGGGGAACACTGAAGCTTTCTTT. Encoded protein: CASSLLVGGNTEAFF.

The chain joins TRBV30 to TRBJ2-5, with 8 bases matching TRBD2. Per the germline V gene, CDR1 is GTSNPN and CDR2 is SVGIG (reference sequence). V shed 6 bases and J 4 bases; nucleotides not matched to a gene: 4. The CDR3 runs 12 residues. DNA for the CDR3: TGTGCCTGCCGGGGGGGTGGAGAGACCCAGTACTTC. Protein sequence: CACRGGGETQYF. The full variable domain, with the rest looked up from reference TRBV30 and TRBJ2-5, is SQTIHQWPATLVQPVGSPLSLECTVEGTSNPNLYWYRQAAGRGLQLLFYSVGIGQISSEVPQNLSASRPQDRQFILSSKKLLLSDSGFYLCACRGGGETQYFGPGTRLLVL.

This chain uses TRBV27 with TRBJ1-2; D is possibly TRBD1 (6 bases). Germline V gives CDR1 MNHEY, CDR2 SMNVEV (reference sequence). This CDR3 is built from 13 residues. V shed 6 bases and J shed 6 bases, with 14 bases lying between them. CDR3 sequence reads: CASSPTGGHGYTF. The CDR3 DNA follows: TGTGCCAGCAGCCCGACCGGGGGGCATGGCTACACCTTC.

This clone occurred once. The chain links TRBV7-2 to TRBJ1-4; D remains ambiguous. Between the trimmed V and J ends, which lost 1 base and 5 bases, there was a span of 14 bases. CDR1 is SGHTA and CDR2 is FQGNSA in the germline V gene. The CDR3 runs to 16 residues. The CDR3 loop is CASSLGAQPFNEKLFF. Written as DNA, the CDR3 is TGTGCCAGCAGCTTAGGAGCTCAACCTTTCAATGAAAAACTGTTTTTT.

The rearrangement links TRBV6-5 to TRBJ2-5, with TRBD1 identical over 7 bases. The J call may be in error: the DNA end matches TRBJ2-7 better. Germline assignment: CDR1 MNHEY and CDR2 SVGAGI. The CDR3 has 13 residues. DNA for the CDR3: TGTGCCAGCAGCTCCGGGACAGAGGCCGAGCAGTACTTC. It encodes CASSSGTEAEQYF.

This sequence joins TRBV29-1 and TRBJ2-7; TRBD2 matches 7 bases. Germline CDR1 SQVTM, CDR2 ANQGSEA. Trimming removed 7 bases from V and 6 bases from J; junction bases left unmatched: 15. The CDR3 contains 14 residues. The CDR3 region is CSGGSGGERSEQYF. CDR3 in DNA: TGCAGCGGAGGGAGTGGGGGGGAGCGGTCCGAGCAGTACTTC.

CDR3 sequence (DNA): TGTGCCAGCAGCGGGACTAGCGGGAGCGTCTCCAATGAGCAGTTCTTC. Encoded protein: CASSGTSGSVSNEQFF. This chain connects TRBV9 to TRBJ2-1, with 13 bases identical to TRBD2. This CDR3 is built from 16 residues. The V and J ends lost 3 bases and 6 bases, in that order; junction bases with no gene match: 6. The germline V gene encodes CDR1 SGDLS and CDR2 YYNGEE.

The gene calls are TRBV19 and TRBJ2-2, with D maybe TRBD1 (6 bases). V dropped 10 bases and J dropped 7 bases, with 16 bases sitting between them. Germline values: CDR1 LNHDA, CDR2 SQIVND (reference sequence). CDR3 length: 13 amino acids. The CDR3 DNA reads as TGTGCCACCTCGGCACAGGGTGACGGGGAGCTGTTTTTT. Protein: CATSAQGDGELFF. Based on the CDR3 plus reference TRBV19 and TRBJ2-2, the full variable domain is DGGITQSPKYLFRKEGQNVTLSCEQNLNHDAMYWYRQDPGQGLRLIYYSQIVNDFQKGDIAEGYSVSREKKESFPLTVTSAQKNPTAFYLCATSAQGDGELFFGEGSRLTVL.

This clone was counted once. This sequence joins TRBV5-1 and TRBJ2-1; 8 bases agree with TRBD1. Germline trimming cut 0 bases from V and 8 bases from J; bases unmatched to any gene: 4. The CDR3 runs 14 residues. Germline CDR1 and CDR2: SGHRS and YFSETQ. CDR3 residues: CASSLGQGADEQFF. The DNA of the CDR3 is TGCGCCAGCAGCTTGGGGCAGGGGGCGGATGAGCAGTTCTTC.

The CDR3 sequence is CASRTAILGNTEAFF. The CDR3 DNA is TGTGCCAGCAGGACTGCGATTCTTGGGAACACTGAAGCTTTCTTT. The chain recombines TRBV27 with TRBJ1-1; D call uncertain. Trimming took 6 bases from V and 1 from J, leaving 15 bases between them. In germline, CDR1 is MNHEY, CDR2 SMNVEV (reference sequence). The CDR3 extends over 15 amino acids.

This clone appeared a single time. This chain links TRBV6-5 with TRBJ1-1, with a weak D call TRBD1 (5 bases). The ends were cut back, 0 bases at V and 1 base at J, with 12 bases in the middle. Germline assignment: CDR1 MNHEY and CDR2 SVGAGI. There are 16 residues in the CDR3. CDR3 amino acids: CASSYSGRGTNTEAFF. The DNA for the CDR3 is TGTGCCAGCAGTTACTCGGGGCGGGGGACGAACACTGAAGCTTTCTTT.

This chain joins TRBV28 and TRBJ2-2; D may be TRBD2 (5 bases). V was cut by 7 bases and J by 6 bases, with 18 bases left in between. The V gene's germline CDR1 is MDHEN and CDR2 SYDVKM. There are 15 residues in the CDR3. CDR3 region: CASTPRRTEAGELFF. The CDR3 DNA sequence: TGTGCCAGCACTCCGCGGCGTACGGAGGCCGGGGAGCTGTTTTTT. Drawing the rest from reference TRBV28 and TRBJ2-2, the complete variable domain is DVKVTQSSRYLVKRTGEKVFLECVQDMDHENMFWYRQDPGLGLRLIYFSYDVKMKEKGDIPEGYSVSREKKERFSLILESASTNQTSMYLCASTPRRTEAGELFFGEGSRLTVL.

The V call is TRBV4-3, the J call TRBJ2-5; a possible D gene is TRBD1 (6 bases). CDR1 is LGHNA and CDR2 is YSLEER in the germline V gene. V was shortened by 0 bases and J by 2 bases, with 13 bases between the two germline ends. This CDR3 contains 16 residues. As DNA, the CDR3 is TGCGCCAGCAGCCAAGAGACAGGAGAGGGGCAAGAGACCCAGTACTTC. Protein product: CASSQETGEGQETQYF.

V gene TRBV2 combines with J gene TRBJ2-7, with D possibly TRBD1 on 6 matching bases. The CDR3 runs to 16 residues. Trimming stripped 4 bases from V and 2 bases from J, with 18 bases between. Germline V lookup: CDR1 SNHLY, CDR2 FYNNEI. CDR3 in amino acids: CASSAVQGQRPYEQYF. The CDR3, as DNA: TGTGCCAGCAGTGCAGTCCAGGGGCAGAGGCCCTACGAGCAGTACTTC.

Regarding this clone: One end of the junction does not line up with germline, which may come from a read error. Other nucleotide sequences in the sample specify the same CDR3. CDR3: CASSLTGLNTEAFF. Written as DNA, the CDR3 is TGCGCCAGCAGCTTAACTGGGCTGAACACTGAAGCTTTCTTT. The gene calls are TRBV7-9 and TRBJ1-1, with no clear D. Per the germline V gene, CDR1 is SEHNR and CDR2 is FQNEAQ (reference sequence). The CDR3 length is 14 residues.

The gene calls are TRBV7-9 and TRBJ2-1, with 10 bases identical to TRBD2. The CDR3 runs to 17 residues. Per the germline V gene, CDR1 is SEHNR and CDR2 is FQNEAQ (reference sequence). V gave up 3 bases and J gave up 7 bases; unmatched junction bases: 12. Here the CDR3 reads CASSFARSGGVWNEQFF. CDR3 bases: TGTGCCAGCAGCTTCGCCAGAAGCGGGGGGGTGTGGAATGAGCAGTTCTTC.